Presented here are 31 T cell receptor beta chains from one specimen sequenced in a study of CD8+CD57+ T cells in acquired aplastic anemia. Genomic DNA provided the template from which TCR beta VDJ and CDR3 profiles were obtained. From the reads, TCRdb called clonotypes with MiXCR, one entry per CDR3 protein. This table has 180,000 or so distinct CDR3 sequences, around half appearing once. The specimen was sorted CD4+, CD8+, or CD8+CD57+ T cells (not recorded which) from PBMCs. The receptors derive from a human donor in good health.

The chain combines TRBV10-3 with TRBJ1-4; D not certain. V was trimmed by 10 bases and J by 4 bases, leaving 4 bases between them. Germline V gene lookup returns CDR1 ENHRY and CDR2 SYGVKD. The CDR3 runs to 10 residues. The CDR3 bases are TGTGCCACCCATAATGAAAAACTGTTTTTT. Residues: CATHNEKLFF.

The chain links TRBV15 to TRBJ2-5, with 9 nucleotides matching TRBD2. The germline CDR1 and CDR2 sequences are LNHNV and YYDKDF (reference sequence). CDR3 length equals 14 residues. Unmatched junction bases numbered 1, after V lost 2 bases and J lost 3 bases. The CDR3 spells CATSRSSGKETQYF. As DNA, the CDR3 is TGTGCCACCAGCAGATCTAGCGGGAAAGAGACCCAGTACTTC. The whole variable domain, filled in from reference TRBV15 and TRBJ2-5, reads DAMVIQNPRYQVTQFGKPVTLSCSQTLNHNVMYWYQQKSSQAPKLLFHYYDKDFNNEADTPDNFQSRRPNTSFCFLDIRSPGLGDTAMYLCATSRSSGKETQYFGPGTRLLVL.

The chain carries TRBV12-3 or TRBV12-4 and TRBJ2-3; 10 positions match TRBD2. V lost 6 bases, J lost 3 bases, and 9 bases stayed unmatched. The CDR3 contains 16 residues. CDR3 sequence reads: CASRRSGGPRTDTQYF. In DNA, the CDR3 is TGTGCCAGCAGACGTAGCGGGGGGCCGAGGACAGATACGCAGTATTTT.

Comments on this clonotype: Possible read error: a much larger clone is one base away. The V call is TRBV11-1, the J call TRBJ2-7; D is unresolved. The CDR3 consists of 18 residues. Germline CDR1 is SGHAT and CDR2 is FQDESV (reference sequence). The germline V and J ends were trimmed by 5 bases and 0 bases, with 23 bases remaining between them. The CDR3 DNA follows: TGTGCCAGCAGCCTTTTCGAGAGTCGGACGAGCATCTCCTACGAGCAGTACTTC. It yields the protein CASSLFESRTSISYEQYF.

In its sample, this clonotype was seen once. This chain joins TRBV6-1 and TRBJ2-7, with a weak D call TRBD1 (6 bases). The germline gives CDR1 MNHNS, CDR2 SASEGT. The CDR3 runs to 13 residues. The V gene lost 6 bases and the J gene lost 2 bases, with 11 bases spanning the gap. The CDR3 DNA reads as TGTGCCAGCAGGGCAACAGGGACCTACGAGCAGTACTTC. It codes for CASRATGTYEQYF.

This clonotype was seen repeatedly, ten times or more. The rearrangement links TRBV19 to TRBJ1-5; possibly TRBD1 for D (6 bases). CDR3 length equals 16 residues. The V and J ends lost 4 bases and 5 bases respectively, with 18 bases between them. CDR1 and CDR2 from the germline V gene are LNHDA and SQIVND (reference sequence). This chain's CDR3 is CASSTTGTRGHQPQHF. CDR3 nucleotides: TGTGCCAGTAGTACGACCGGGACCAGGGGCCATCAGCCCCAGCATTTT.

The rearrangement joins TRBV20-1 to TRBJ2-7, with TRBD2 matching 8 bases. The CDR3 consists of 14 residues. Per the germline V gene, CDR1 is DFQATT and CDR2 is SNEGSKA (reference sequence). The V gene end was trimmed by 1 base and the J gene end by 5 bases; junction bases not matched to a gene: 7. CDR3 coding DNA: TGCAGTGCTAGAGCCGGGAGGGCCCTGGACGAGCAGTACTTC. The encoded protein is CSARAGRALDEQYF.

V gene TRBV25-1 combines with J gene TRBJ2-7; D is perhaps TRBD2 (7 bases). The ends were cut back, 5 bases at V and 5 bases at J, with 10 bases in the middle. Germline CDR1 is MGHDK and CDR2 is SYGVNS. The CDR3 sequence is 12 residues long. CDR3 nucleotide sequence: TGTGCCAGCAGTAGGGGGGGTGACGAGCAGTACTTC. Translating gives CASSRGGDEQYF.

This clonotype appeared many times. This rearrangement joins TRBV7-3 to TRBJ2-3; a weak D match, TRBD2 (7 bases). CDR3 length: 18 residues. V was trimmed by 0 bases and J by 2 bases, leaving 18 bases between them. The germline CDR1 and CDR2 sequences are SGHTA and FQGTGA. CDR3 loop: CASSLTTRAGALTDTQYF. The CDR3 DNA sequence: TGTGCCAGCAGCTTAACGACCCGGGCGGGGGCTCTCACAGATACGCAGTATTTT.

The chain employs TRBV7-8 and TRBJ2-3; the D gene could be TRBD1 or TRBD2 (5 bases each). Germline CDR1 SGHVS, CDR2 FQNEAQ. V lost 0 bases and J 6 bases, leaving 13 bases between the germline ends. The CDR3 covers 15 residues. CDR3 protein: CASSLAGTSFDTQYF. The CDR3 DNA sequence: TGTGCCAGCAGCTTAGCGGGGACCTCCTTTGATACGCAGTATTTT. The full variable domain, completed using reference TRBV7-8 and TRBJ2-3, is GAGVSQSPRYKVAKRGQDVALRCDPISGHVSLFWYQQALGQGPEFLTYFQNEAQLDKSGLPSDRFFAERPEGSVSTLKIQRTQQEDSAVYLCASSLAGTSFDTQYFGPGTRLTVL.

In this sample, this clonotype turned up a few times. Possible read error: a much larger clone is one base away. This chain connects TRBV5-1 to TRBJ1-2; D remains ambiguous. CDR1 and CDR2 (germline): SGHRS, YFSETQ. This CDR3 region has 17 residues. In DNA form, the CDR3 reads TGCGTCAGCAGCTTGATGGCAGGAGCCGATCCTAACTATGGCTACACCTTC. Translated, it gives CVSSLMAGADPNYGYTF. The entire variable domain, with the rest obtained from reference TRBV5-1 and TRBJ1-2, is as follows: KAGVTQTPRYLIKTRGQQVTLSCSPISGHRSVSWYQQTPGQGLQFLFEYFSETQRNKGNFPGRFSGRQFSNSRSEMNVSTLELGDSALYLCVSSLMAGADPNYGYTFGSGTRLTVV.

This clonotype was detected ten times or more. The rearrangement joins TRBV20-1 to TRBJ2-7; 10 positions match TRBD1. The length of the CDR3 is 13 residues. CDR1 is DFQATT and CDR2 is SNEGSKA in the germline V gene (reference sequence). The CDR3 loop is CSGGTGVVGEQYF. Here the CDR3 DNA reads TGCAGCGGAGGGACAGGGGTAGTCGGGGAGCAGTACTTC.

This chain joins TRBV20-1 and TRBJ2-3; D not resolved. This CDR3 is built from 12 residues. V lost 1 base, J lost 4 bases, and 6 bases lay in between. Germline V gene lookup returns CDR1 DFQATT and CDR2 SNEGSKA (reference sequence). For the CDR3, the DNA is TGCAGTGCTAGAGCTGGGCCAGATACGCAGTATTTT. Encoded protein: CSARAGPDTQYF.

This clonotype was counted many times. The chain couples TRBV6-1 to TRBJ2-5; no firm D call. V was pared by 5 bases and J by 2 bases, with 9 bases between. From germline, CDR1 is MNHNS and CDR2 SASEGT. CDR3 length: 13 residues. CDR3 protein: CASSITWQETQYF. Here the CDR3 DNA reads TGTGCCAGCAGTATCACCTGGCAAGAGACCCAGTACTTC.

This clonotype has a count of ten or more. The V call is TRBV7-2, the J call TRBJ2-5, with D possibly being TRBD1 (6 bases). The CDR3 totals 14 residues. Germline V gene sequence: CDR1 SGHTA, CDR2 FQGNSA. The germline V and J ends were trimmed by 5 bases and 7 bases, with 17 bases remaining between them. The chain's CDR3 is CASSPIDRPGTQYF. CDR3 DNA sequence: TGTGCCAGCAGCCCCATTGACAGGCCTGGGACCCAGTACTTC.

The V gene is TRBV20-1, the J gene TRBJ2-5, with 8 nucleotides matching TRBD1. The CDR3 has 14 amino acids. CDR1 is DFQATT, CDR2 SNEGSKA, per germline (reference sequence). V lost 2 bases to trimming and J lost 5 bases; unmatched junction nucleotides: 7. The CDR3 nucleotides are TGCAGTGCTAGAAAGACAGGGGAATGGGAGACCCAGTACTTC. Residues: CSARKTGEWETQYF.

V usage is TRBV15 and J usage is TRBJ1-3; D uncertain. The V and J ends lost 0 bases and 1 base respectively, with 7 bases between them. The CDR3 extends over 15 amino acids. The germline gives CDR1 LNHNV, CDR2 YYDKDF (reference sequence). The DNA of the CDR3 is TGTGCCACCAGCAGAGATCAAGATTCTGGAAACACCATATATTTT. Amino acid sequence: CATSRDQDSGNTIYF.

This clonotype was counted a few times. A much larger clone is a single base away; this may be a read error. This is likely a read error, given that the CDR3 carries no conserved phenylalanine or tryptophan at its end. V and J are TRBV12-3 or TRBV12-4 and TRBJ1-1; a weak D match, TRBD1 (5 bases). Trimming took off 3 bases at V and 7 bases at J, with 12 bases between the two ends. There are 13 residues in the CDR3. CDR3 bases: TGTGCCAGCAGTTTGGACACAATCATTGAAGCTTTCCTT. Protein: CASSLDTIIEAFL.

This sequence joins TRBV20-1 and TRBJ2-7, with D tentatively TRBD2 (5 bases). The length of the CDR3 is 13 residues. V gave up 5 bases and J gave up 2 bases, with 13 bases separating them. Germline V gene data show CDR1 as DFQATT and CDR2 as SNEGSKA (reference sequence). Here the CDR3 DNA reads TGCAGTGCTGGCGGAGCCGGGGCCTACGAGCAGTACTTC. Translating it yields CSAGGAGAYEQYF.

This clonotype was seen repeatedly, ten times or more. The rearrangement links TRBV7-9 to TRBJ2-3, with 16 bases identical to TRBD2. The CDR3 has 16 residues. The J segment lost 6 bases and the V segment lost 5 bases, leaving 5 bases of the junction unmatched. CDR1 is SEHNR and CDR2 is FQNEAQ in the germline V gene (reference sequence). The CDR3 region is CASSPGLAGGSDTQYF. CDR3 in DNA: TGTGCCAGCAGCCCGGGACTAGCGGGAGGGTCGGATACGCAGTATTTT.

The rearrangement links TRBV20-1 to TRBJ2-3; 12 nucleotides match TRBD1. The CDR3 covers 17 residues. Germline CDR1 is DFQATT and CDR2 is SNEGSKA (reference sequence). J was trimmed by 2 bases and V by 4 bases; bases with no gene match: 10. The CDR3 region has the DNA TGCAGTGCTAAGGGCCGGGACAGGGGGCTCCCCACAGATACGCAGTATTTT. Translation: CSAKGRDRGLPTDTQYF.

This clonotype was detected only a few times. J is TRBJ2-2 and V is TRBV20-1, with TRBD1 matching over 8 bases. Germline V lookup: CDR1 DFQATT, CDR2 SNEGSKA (reference sequence). The length of the CDR3 is 13 residues. The trim removed 4 bases at V and 5 bases at J, leaving 3 bases unmatched. The CDR3 reads CSATRQGTGELFF. DNA for the CDR3: TGCAGTGCTACCAGACAGGGGACCGGGGAGCTGTTTTTT.

This sequence joins TRBV5-1 and TRBJ2-5; D perhaps matches TRBD1 (6 bases). Trimming removed 4 bases from V and 2 bases from J, with 15 bases in between. Germline CDR1 and CDR2: SGHRS and YFSETQ. This CDR3 has 15 amino acids. For the CDR3, the DNA is TGCGCCAGCAGCGCACACGGACAGTTACAAGAGACCCAGTACTTC. Translation gives CASSAHGQLQETQYF.

For this clonotype: Being one base from a much bigger clone, this may be a read error. The chain carries TRBV5-1 and TRBJ2-1; 14 bases are a match to TRBD2. The CDR3 runs to 17 residues. Germline values: CDR1 SGHRS, CDR2 YFSETQ. Trimming at V came to 4 bases and at J to 6 bases, leaving 9 bases not matched to a gene. CDR3 sequence reads: CASSLGLAGGKGNEQFF. Here the CDR3 DNA reads TGCGCCAGCAGCCTCGGACTAGCGGGAGGCAAGGGCAATGAGCAGTTCTTC.

On this clonotype itself: Germline is not matched at one junction end, which may reflect a read error. This chain uses TRBV10-3 with TRBJ1-2; the D gene is possibly TRBD1 (5 bases). The germline V gene has CDR1 ENHRY and CDR2 SYGVKD. The CDR3 has 13 residues. CDR3 DNA: TGTGCCAGCAGTGACGCAGGGCGGGGAGGCTACACCTTC. It codes for CASSDAGRGGYTF.

This clonotype was detected ten times or more. The genes are TRBV5-1 and TRBJ1-4, with D possibly TRBD1 on 5 matching bases. The CDR3 totals 17 residues. CDR1 and CDR2 from the germline V gene are SGHRS and YFSETQ. V was trimmed by 3 bases and J by 10 bases, leaving 25 bases between them. The CDR3 bases are TGCGCCAGCAGCTGGGGGGGAACTGCGGGCCCCGAAGGAAAACTGTTTTTT. Its protein product is CASSWGGTAGPEGKLFF.

This clonotype was observed a handful of times. V and J are TRBV28 and TRBJ2-5; 12 bases fit TRBD2. This CDR3 is 16 amino acids long. The junction had 7 bases not matched to a gene; V was cut back by 3 bases and J by 5 bases. The V gene's germline CDR1 is MDHEN and CDR2 SYDVKM. The chain's CDR3 is CASSFYVTSGSETQYF. The DNA for the CDR3 is TGTGCCAGCAGTTTTTACGTGACTAGCGGGAGCGAGACCCAGTACTTC.

The chain uses TRBV15 and TRBJ2-1, with D tentatively TRBD2 (7 bases). The germline V and J ends were trimmed by 1 base and 9 bases, with 10 bases remaining between them. This CDR3 has 13 amino acids. Looked up from germline, CDR1 is LNHNV and CDR2 is YYDKDF (reference sequence). The CDR3 loop is CATSRVRGGEQFF. CDR3 in DNA: TGTGCCACCAGCAGAGTAAGGGGGGGTGAGCAGTTCTTC.

The chain links TRBV29-1 to TRBJ2-7; D perhaps matches TRBD1 (5 bases). The CDR3 has 13 residues. V lost 1 base, J lost 0 bases, and 7 bases lay in between. The germline V gene has CDR1 SQVTM and CDR2 ANQGSEA. CDR3 DNA: TGCAGCGTTGAAGGACAGAGCTCCTACGAGCAGTACTTC. It specifies CSVEGQSSYEQYF.

This clonotype showed up many times. This chain uses TRBV12-3 or TRBV12-4 with TRBJ1-2; 8 bases map to TRBD1. The CDR3 consists of 13 residues. The trim removed 6 bases at V and 8 bases at J, leaving 8 bases unmatched. This CDR3 is CASSAGTGDGYTF. The CDR3 coding sequence is TGTGCCAGCAGCGCCGGGACAGGAGACGGCTACACCTTC.

The gene calls are TRBV7-2 and TRBJ2-7; the D is unclear. CDR1 is SGHTA and CDR2 is FQGNSA in the germline V gene. There are 13 residues in the CDR3. Trimming removed 2 bases from V and 2 bases from J, with 7 bases in between. The CDR3 sequence: CASSLYTAYEQYF. The CDR3 DNA sequence: TGTGCCAGCAGCTTATACACCGCCTACGAGCAGTACTTC. The full variable domain, rest sourced from reference TRBV7-2 and TRBJ2-7, is GAGVSQSPSNKVTEKGKDVELRCDPISGHTALYWYRQSLGQGLEFLIYFQGNSAPDKSGLPSDRFSAERTGGSVSTLTIQRTQQEDSAVYLCASSLYTAYEQYFGPGTRLTVT.